This T cell receptor (beta chain) was documented in a study of blood T cell repertoires in COVID-19. Clones were sequenced by immunoSEQ multiplex PCR, and TCRdb holds only the in-frame ones, with some missing. The sample has hundreds of thousands of clones, about 86% seen once. CDR1 LNHDA and CDR2 SQIVND come from the germline V gene (reference sequence). The germline V and J ends were trimmed by 5 bases and 4 bases, with 9 bases remaining between them. The CDR3 contains 13 residues. Seattle-derived patients entered the study during active infection and were followed longitudinally. The TCR was taken from a woman aged 70-85 years with COVID-19, enrolled during active disease. Specimen: peripheral blood. The chain combines TRBV19 with TRBJ1-5; D call uncertain. The CDR3 coding sequence is TGTGCCAGTAGTGCCACAGTTAATCAGCCCCAGCATTTT. Translated: CASSATVNQPQHF.